The 15 T cell receptor beta chains below all came from one sample that was sequenced in a study of cytomegalovirus exposure and HLA in healthy donors. Both 60 Vbeta primers and 13 Jbeta primers went into the PCR. Some clones are missing from TCRdb's copy, which holds only in-frame ones; the method was immunoSEQ multiplex PCR. In the table there are 140,000 to 150,000 clones, around 79% of which are singletons. Sequenced: PBMCs. Source of these receptors: a woman between 40 and 50 years old in good health and CMV-seropositive.

In its sample, this clone was seen once. The rearrangement links TRBV4-2 to TRBJ1-2; 9 bases agree with TRBD1. The CDR3 spans 14 residues. J was trimmed by 8 bases and V by 0 bases; bases with no gene match: 4. Germline V gene data show CDR1 as LGHNA and CDR2 as YNFKEQ. Here the CDR3 DNA reads TGTGCCAGCAGCCAAGACCGGACAGGGGTAGGCTACACCTTC. It specifies CASSQDRTGVGYTF.

The chain links TRBV5-5 to TRBJ2-1, with a possible D match to TRBD2 (6 bases). The CDR3 has 16 amino acids. Germline CDR1 is SGHKS and CDR2 is YYEKEE (reference sequence). V was trimmed by 5 bases and J by 6 bases, leaving 21 bases between them. The CDR3 is CASREGSTLASNEQFF. CDR3 DNA sequence: TGTGCCAGCAGGGAGGGGAGCACCTTGGCCTCCAATGAGCAGTTCTTC.

This clone was found a few times. V is TRBV5-5 and J is TRBJ2-5; D is perhaps TRBD1 (5 bases). The CDR3 runs 15 residues. Trimming left V 0 bases short and J 5 bases short, with 14 bases between. Germline V gene sequence: CDR1 SGHKS, CDR2 YYEKEE (reference sequence). The CDR3 bases are TGTGCCAGCAGCTTGGCCGTGACAAAGGGGGAGACCCAGTACTTC. Translated, it gives CASSLAVTKGETQYF.

V is TRBV28 and J is TRBJ1-5, with 9 nucleotides matching TRBD1. From germline, CDR1 is MDHEN and CDR2 SYDVKM. Unmatched junction bases numbered 8, after V lost 5 bases and J lost 6 bases. This CDR3 is built from 15 residues. This chain's CDR3 is CASSGIGQGRQPQHF. The CDR3 nucleotides read TGTGCCAGCAGTGGAATTGGACAGGGGCGTCAGCCCCAGCATTTT.

V and J are TRBV30 and TRBJ2-3, with D perhaps TRBD1 (5 bases). The CDR3 runs to 14 residues. V lost 7 bases to trimming and J lost 0 bases, with 14 bases between them. Germline assignment: CDR1 GTSNPN and CDR2 SVGIG (reference sequence). The CDR3 reads CASGGAGSTDTQYF. As DNA, the CDR3 is TGTGCCTCCGGTGGGGCAGGGAGCACAGATACGCAGTATTTT.

J is TRBJ1-5 and V is TRBV6-5; D is perhaps TRBD1 (6 bases). Trimming took 2 bases from V and 7 from J, leaving 18 bases between them. Germline CDR1 MNHEY, CDR2 SVGAGI. This CDR3 contains 16 residues. In DNA, the CDR3 is TGTGCCAGCAGTTACACCGGAACAGGGAGAGGGCAGCCCCAGCATTTT. Encoded protein: CASSYTGTGRGQPQHF.

This clone came up a few times. The chain couples TRBV5-1 to TRBJ1-4; a possible D gene is TRBD1 (6 bases). CDR1 and CDR2 from the germline V gene are SGHRS and YFSETQ. Trimming took off 6 bases at V and 0 bases at J, with 9 bases between the two ends. The CDR3 contains 14 residues. CDR3 bases: TGCGCCAGCAAAGGACAGACAACTAATGAAAAACTGTTTTTT. It yields the protein CASKGQTTNEKLFF. Combining the CDR3 with reference TRBV5-1 and TRBJ1-4 gives the whole variable domain KAGVTQTPRYLIKTRGQQVTLSCSPISGHRSVSWYQQTPGQGLQFLFEYFSETQRNKGNFPGRFSGRQFSNSRSEMNVSTLELGDSALYLCASKGQTTNEKLFFGSGTQLSVL.

The CDR3 region has the DNA TGTGCCAGCAGTAACGGACAGGGCTACGAGCAGTACTTC. Translating it yields CASSNGQGYEQYF. V and J are TRBV7-9 and TRBJ2-7; 8 nucleotides agree with TRBD1. The V segment lost 6 bases and the J segment 3 bases; nucleotides outside the gene matches: 4. This CDR3 comprises 13 residues. Germline CDR1 reads SEHNR; CDR2 reads FQNEAQ (reference sequence).

V and J are TRBV7-2 and TRBJ2-5, with D maybe TRBD2 (6 bases). Germline values: CDR1 SGHTA, CDR2 FQGNSA. This CDR3 has 14 residues. V lost 4 bases and J 2 bases, leaving 11 bases between the germline ends. The CDR3 protein is CASSSQAGQETQYF. In DNA, the CDR3 is TGTGCCAGCAGCTCCCAAGCGGGTCAAGAGACCCAGTACTTC.

This rearrangement joins TRBV7-3 to TRBJ2-1; D is perhaps TRBD2 (6 bases). CDR3 size: 16 residues. Trimming pared 5 bases from V and 0 bases from J, leaving 14 bases between. From germline, CDR1 is SGHTA and CDR2 FQGTGA. The CDR3 region has the DNA TGTGCCAGCAGCCCCGGGACTGGACGCTCCTACAATGAGCAGTTCTTC. Protein: CASSPGTGRSYNEQFF.

The genes are TRBV5-6 and TRBJ1-1; perhaps TRBD1 as D (6 bases). CDR3 size: 14 residues. The ends were cut back, 4 bases at V and 2 bases at J, with 12 bases in the middle. Germline values: CDR1 SGHDT, CDR2 YYEEEE. CDR3 loop: CASSETGFNTEAFF. CDR3 sequence (DNA): TGTGCCAGCAGCGAGACAGGCTTCAACACTGAAGCTTTCTTT. Full variable domain (rest looked up from reference TRBV5-6 and TRBJ1-1): DAGVTQSPTHLIKTRGQQVTLRCSPKSGHDTVSWYQQALGQGPQFIFQYYEEEERQRGNFPDRFSGHQFPNYSSELNVNALLLGDSALYLCASSETGFNTEAFFGQGTRLTVV.

The genes are TRBV29-1 and TRBJ1-2, with TRBD1 identical over 7 bases. Germline V lookup: CDR1 SQVTM, CDR2 ANQGSEA. The V gene end was trimmed by 6 bases and the J gene end by 1 base; junction bases not matched to a gene: 11. This CDR3 is built from 15 residues. The CDR3 DNA is TGCAGCGTGCATACCGGGACAGAATTTAACTATGGCTACACCTTC. This encodes CSVHTGTEFNYGYTF.

This chain connects TRBV4-1 to TRBJ2-7; TRBD1 matches at 8 bases. The V segment lost 0 bases and the J segment 2 bases; nucleotides outside the gene matches: 9. CDR1 is MGHRA and CDR2 is YSYEKL in the germline V gene. The CDR3 spans 17 residues. The CDR3 nucleotides read TGCGCCAGCAGCCAAGACTATTCGGGACAGGTACCCTACGAGCAGTACTTC. Translating gives CASSQDYSGQVPYEQYF.

The chain is built from TRBV6-5 and TRBJ1-2, with D maybe TRBD1 (5 bases). The V gene's germline CDR1 is MNHEY and CDR2 SVGAGI. The CDR3 is 11 residues long. V gave up 7 bases and J gave up 6 bases, with 9 bases separating them. The CDR3 sequence is CASTPGNGYTF. DNA of the CDR3: TGTGCCAGCACCCCAGGGAATGGCTACACCTTC.

V gene TRBV5-4 combines with J gene TRBJ2-7; D gene ambiguous. The CDR3 spans 12 residues. V gave up 3 bases and J gave up 4 bases, with 8 bases separating them. CDR1 is SGHNT and CDR2 is YYREEE in the germline V gene (reference sequence). CDR3 sequence (DNA): TGTGCCAGCAGCTCGTACGGGTACGAGCAGTACTTC. Its protein is CASSSYGYEQYF.